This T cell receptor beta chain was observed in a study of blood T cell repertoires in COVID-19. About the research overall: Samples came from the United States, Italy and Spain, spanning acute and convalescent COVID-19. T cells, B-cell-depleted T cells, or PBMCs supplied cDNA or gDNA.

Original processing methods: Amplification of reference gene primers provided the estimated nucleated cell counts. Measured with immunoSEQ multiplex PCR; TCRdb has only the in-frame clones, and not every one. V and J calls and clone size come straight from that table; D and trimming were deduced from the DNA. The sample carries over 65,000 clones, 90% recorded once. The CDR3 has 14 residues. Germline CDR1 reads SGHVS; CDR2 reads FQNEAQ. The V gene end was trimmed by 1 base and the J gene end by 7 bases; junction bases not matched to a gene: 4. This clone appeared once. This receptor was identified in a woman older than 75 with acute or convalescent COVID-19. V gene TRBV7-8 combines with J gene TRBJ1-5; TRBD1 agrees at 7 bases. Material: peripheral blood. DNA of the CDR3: TGTGCCAGCAGCTTAGGCCAGGGGGGACAGCCCCAGCATTTT. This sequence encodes CASSLGQGGQPQHF.